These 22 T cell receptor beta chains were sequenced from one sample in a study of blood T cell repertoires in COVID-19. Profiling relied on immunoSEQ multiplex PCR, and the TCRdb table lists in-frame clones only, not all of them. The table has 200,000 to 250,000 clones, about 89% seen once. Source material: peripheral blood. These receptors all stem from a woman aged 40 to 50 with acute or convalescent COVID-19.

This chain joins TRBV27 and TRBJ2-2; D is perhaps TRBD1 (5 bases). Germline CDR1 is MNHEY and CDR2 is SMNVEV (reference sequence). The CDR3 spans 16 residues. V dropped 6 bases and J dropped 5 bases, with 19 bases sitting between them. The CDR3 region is CASSSSWGRATGELFF. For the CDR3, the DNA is TGTGCCAGCAGCAGTTCGTGGGGCCGCGCGACCGGGGAGCTGTTTTTT.

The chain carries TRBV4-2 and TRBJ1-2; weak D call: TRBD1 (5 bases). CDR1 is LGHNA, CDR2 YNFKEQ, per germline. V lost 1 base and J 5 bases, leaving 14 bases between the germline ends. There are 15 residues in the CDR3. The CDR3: CASSQVLGGRYGYTF. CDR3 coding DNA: TGTGCCAGCAGCCAAGTGCTGGGGGGTAGGTATGGCTACACCTTC.

CDR3 region: CASSTRTGNSPLHF. The CDR3 coding sequence is TGTGCCAGTAGTACGAGGACAGGGAATTCACCCCTCCACTTT. The chain combines TRBV19 with TRBJ1-6; 8 nucleotides agree with TRBD1. The germline gives CDR1 LNHDA, CDR2 SQIVND (reference sequence). This CDR3 is 14 amino acids long. Losses at the gene ends were 4 bases for V and 7 bases for J; bases not matched to a gene: 3.

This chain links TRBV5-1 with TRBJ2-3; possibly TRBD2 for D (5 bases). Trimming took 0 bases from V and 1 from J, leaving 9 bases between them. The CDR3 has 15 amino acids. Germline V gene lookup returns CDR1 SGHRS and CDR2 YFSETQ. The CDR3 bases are TGCGCCAGCAGCTTGGGTAGCGTCCGCACAGATACGCAGTATTTT. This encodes CASSLGSVRTDTQYF. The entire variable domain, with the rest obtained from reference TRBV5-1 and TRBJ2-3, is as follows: KAGVTQTPRYLIKTRGQQVTLSCSPISGHRSVSWYQQTPGQGLQFLFEYFSETQRNKGNFPGRFSGRQFSNSRSEMNVSTLELGDSALYLCASSLGSVRTDTQYFGPGTRLTVL.

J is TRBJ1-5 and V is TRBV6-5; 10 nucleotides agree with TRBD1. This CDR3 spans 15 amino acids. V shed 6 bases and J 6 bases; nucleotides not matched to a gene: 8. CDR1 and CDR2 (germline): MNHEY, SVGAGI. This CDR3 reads CASRAGTGVTQPQHF. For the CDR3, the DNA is TGTGCCAGCAGAGCCGGGACAGGGGTGACTCAGCCCCAGCATTTT.

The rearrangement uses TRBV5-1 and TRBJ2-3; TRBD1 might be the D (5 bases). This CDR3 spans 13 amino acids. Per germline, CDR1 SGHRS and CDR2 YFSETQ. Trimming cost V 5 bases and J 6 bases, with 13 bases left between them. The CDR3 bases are TGCGCCAGCAGAGGGGCAGCCGATGATACGCAGTATTTT. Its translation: CASRGAADDTQYF.

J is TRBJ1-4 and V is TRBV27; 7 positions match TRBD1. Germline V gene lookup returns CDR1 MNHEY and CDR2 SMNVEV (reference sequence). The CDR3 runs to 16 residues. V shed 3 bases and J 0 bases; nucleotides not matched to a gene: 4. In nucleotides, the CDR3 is TGTGCCAGCAGTTTGAGTCAGGGGGCAACTAATGAAAAACTGTTTTTT. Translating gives CASSLSQGATNEKLFF. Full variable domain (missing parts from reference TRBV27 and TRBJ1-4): EAQVTQNPRYLITVTGKKLTVTCSQNMNHEYMSWYRQDPGLGLRQIYYSMNVEVTDKGDVPEGYKVSRKEKRNFPLILESPSPNQTSLYFCASSLSQGATNEKLFFGSGTQLSVL.

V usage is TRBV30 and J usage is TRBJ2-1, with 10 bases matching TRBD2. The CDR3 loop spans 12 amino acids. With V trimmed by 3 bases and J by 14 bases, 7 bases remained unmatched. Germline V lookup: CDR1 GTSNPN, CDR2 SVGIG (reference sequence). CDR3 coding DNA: TGTGCCTGGAGCGGTAGCGGGGGGTATGAGTTCTTC. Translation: CAWSGSGGYEFF.

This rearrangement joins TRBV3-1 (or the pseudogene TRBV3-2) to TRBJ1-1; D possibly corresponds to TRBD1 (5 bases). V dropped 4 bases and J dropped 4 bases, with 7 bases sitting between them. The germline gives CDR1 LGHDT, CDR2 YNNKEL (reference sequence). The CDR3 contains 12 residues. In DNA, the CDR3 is TGTGCCAGCAGCCCGCAGGGCACTGAAGCTTTCTTT. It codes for CASSPQGTEAFF.

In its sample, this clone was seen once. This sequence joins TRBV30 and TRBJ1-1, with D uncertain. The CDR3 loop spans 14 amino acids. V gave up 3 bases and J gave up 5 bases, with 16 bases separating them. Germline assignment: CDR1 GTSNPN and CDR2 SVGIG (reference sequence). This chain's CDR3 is CAWSGGLGRTEAFF. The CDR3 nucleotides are TGTGCCTGGAGCGGAGGACTTGGGCGAACTGAAGCTTTCTTT.

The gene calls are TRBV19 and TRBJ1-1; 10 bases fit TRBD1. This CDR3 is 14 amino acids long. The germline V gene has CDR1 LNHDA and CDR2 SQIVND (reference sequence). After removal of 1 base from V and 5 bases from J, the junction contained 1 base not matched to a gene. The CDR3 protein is CASSIGQGATEAFF. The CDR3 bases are TGTGCCAGTAGTATAGGACAGGGGGCGACTGAAGCTTTCTTT.

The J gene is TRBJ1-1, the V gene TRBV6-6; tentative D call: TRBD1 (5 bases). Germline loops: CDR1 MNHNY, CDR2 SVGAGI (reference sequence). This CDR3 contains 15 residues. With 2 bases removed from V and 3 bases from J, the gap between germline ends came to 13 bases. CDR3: CASSYTQAGDTEAFF. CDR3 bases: TGTGCCAGCAGTTACACCCAGGCGGGGGACACTGAAGCTTTCTTT.

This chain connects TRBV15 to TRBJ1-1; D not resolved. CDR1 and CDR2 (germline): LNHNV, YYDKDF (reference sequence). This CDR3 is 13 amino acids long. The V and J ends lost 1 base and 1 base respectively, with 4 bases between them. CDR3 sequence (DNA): TGTGCCACCAGCAGAGTGCGGAACACTGAAGCTTTCTTT. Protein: CATSRVRNTEAFF.

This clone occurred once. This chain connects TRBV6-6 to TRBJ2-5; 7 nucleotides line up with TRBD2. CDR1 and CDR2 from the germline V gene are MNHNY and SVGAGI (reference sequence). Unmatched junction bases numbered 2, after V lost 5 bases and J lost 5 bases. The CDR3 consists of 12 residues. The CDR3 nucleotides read TGTGCCAGCAGTGGGCGGGGGGAGACCCAGTACTTC. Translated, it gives CASSGRGETQYF.

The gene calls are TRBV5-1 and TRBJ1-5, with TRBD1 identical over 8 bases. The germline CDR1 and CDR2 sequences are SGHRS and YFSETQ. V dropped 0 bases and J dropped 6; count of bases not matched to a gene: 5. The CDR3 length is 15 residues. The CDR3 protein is CASSLAGQGGQPQHF. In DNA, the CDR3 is TGCGCCAGCAGCTTGGCCGGACAGGGAGGTCAGCCCCAGCATTTT.

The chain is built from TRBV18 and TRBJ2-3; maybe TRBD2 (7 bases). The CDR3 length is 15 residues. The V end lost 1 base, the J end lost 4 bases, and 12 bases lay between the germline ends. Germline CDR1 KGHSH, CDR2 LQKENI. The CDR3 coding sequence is TGTGCCAGCTCACCACAAGGGGGGGGCGCAGATACGCAGTATTTT. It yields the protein CASSPQGGGADTQYF.

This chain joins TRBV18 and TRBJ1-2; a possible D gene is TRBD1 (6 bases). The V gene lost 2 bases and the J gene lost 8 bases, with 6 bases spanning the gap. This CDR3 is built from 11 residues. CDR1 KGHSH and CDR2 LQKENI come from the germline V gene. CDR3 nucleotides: TGTGCCAGCTCACCAGGGGGCGGCTACACCTTC. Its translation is CASSPGGGYTF. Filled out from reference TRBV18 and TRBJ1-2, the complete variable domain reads NAGVMQNPRHLVRRRGQEARLRCSPMKGHSHVYWYRQLPEEGLKFMVYLQKENIIDESGMPKERFSAEFPKEGPSILRIQQVVRGDSAAYFCASSPGGGYTFGSGTRLTVV.

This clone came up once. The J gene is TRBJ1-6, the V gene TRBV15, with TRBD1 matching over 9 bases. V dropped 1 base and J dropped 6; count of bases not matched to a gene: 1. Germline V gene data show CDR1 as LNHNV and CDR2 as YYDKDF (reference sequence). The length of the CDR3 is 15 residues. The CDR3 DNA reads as TGTGCCACCAGCAGAGCGGGACAGGGTAATTCACCCCTCCACTTT. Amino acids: CATSRAGQGNSPLHF.

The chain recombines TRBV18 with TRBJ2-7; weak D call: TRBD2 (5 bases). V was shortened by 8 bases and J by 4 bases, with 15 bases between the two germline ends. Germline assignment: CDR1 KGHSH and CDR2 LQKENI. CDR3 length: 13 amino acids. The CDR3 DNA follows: TGTGCCAGCACCGCGGGCAGGAATTACGAGCAGTACGTC. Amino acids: CASTAGRNYEQYV.

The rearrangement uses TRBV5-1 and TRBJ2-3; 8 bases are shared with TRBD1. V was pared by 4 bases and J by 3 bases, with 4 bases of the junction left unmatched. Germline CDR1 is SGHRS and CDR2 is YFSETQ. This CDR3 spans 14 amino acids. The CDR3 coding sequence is TGCGCCAGCAGCCACCGACAGGGGACAGATACGCAGTATTTT. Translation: CASSHRQGTDTQYF.

In DNA, the CDR3 is TGTGCCAGCAGTTTAGGGACTAGCACAGATACGCAGTATTTT. It specifies CASSLGTSTDTQYF. This chain links TRBV28 with TRBJ2-3; tentatively, D is TRBD2 (6 bases). The CDR3 covers 14 residues. CDR1 and CDR2 (germline): MDHEN, SYDVKM. V lost 2 bases, J lost 0 bases, and 6 bases lay in between.

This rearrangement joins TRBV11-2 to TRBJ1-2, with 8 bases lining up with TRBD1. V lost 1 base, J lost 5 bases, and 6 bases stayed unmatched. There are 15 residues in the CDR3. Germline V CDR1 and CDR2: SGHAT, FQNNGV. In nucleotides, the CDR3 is TGTGCCAGCAGCTTAGGTTCAGGGGGCTGGTATGGCTACACCTTC. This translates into CASSLGSGGWYGYTF.